Below are 10 T cell receptor beta chains sequenced from a single sample in a study of T cells in localized non-small cell lung cancer. Generated by immunoSEQ multiplex PCR, the TCRdb table keeps only in-frame clones and is missing some. The sample carries more than 2,000 clones, about a quarter recorded once. This sample comprised lung tumor tissue, obtained before any cancer treatment. All receptors come from a woman aged 40 to 75 with stage III squamous cell lung carcinoma.

This clone was seen only a few times. V usage is TRBV11-3 and J usage is TRBJ2-1; 7 bases align to TRBD2. The CDR3 covers 15 residues. Germline assignment: CDR1 SGHNT and CDR2 YENEEA. V trimming: 3 bases; J trimming: 4 bases; junction bases outside the gene matches: 6. The CDR3 bases are TGTGCCAGCAGCTTGCCTAGCGGATTATACAATGAGCAGTTCTTC. Its translation: CASSLPSGLYNEQFF. The full variable domain, in which reference TRBV11-3 and TRBJ2-1 provide the parts outside the CDR3, is EAGVVQSPRYKIIEKKQPVAFWCNPISGHNTLYWYLQNLGQGPELLIRYENEEAVDDSQLPKDRFSAERLKGVDSTLKIQPAELGDSAVYLCASSLPSGLYNEQFFGPGTRLTVL.

The chain is built from TRBV6-8 and TRBJ2-7; TRBD1 might be the D (6 bases). The V end was cut by 6 bases, the J end by 4 bases, with 19 bases between. CDR3 size: 15 residues. CDR1 is MNHGY, CDR2 SAAAGT, per germline. The CDR3 protein is CASSRATGKGYEQYF. The CDR3 bases are TGTGCCAGCAGCCGCGCAACAGGGAAAGGGTACGAGCAGTACTTC.

The V call is TRBV29-1, the J call TRBJ1-1; 8 bases line up with TRBD1. The V gene end was trimmed by 7 bases and the J gene end by 6 bases; junction bases not matched to a gene: 10. Germline V lookup: CDR1 SQVTM, CDR2 ANQGSEA. This CDR3 is 13 amino acids long. Here the CDR3 DNA reads TGCAGCGCCGGACAGGGCCTTCAGGCTGAAGCTTTCTTT. Amino acid sequence: CSAGQGLQAEAFF.

This chain connects TRBV11-3 to TRBJ1-1; no firm D call. Germline loops: CDR1 SGHNT, CDR2 YENEEA. The CDR3 is 15 residues long. The V end lost 5 bases, the J end lost 4 bases, and 17 bases lay between the germline ends. CDR3: CASSARAGPGTEAFF. The CDR3 nucleotides are TGTGCCAGCAGCGCCAGAGCAGGCCCGGGCACTGAAGCTTTCTTT.

This clone is medium-sized by share. This sequence joins TRBV4-1 and TRBJ1-5; possible D gene TRBD1, 5 bases. The ends were cut back, 0 bases at V and 7 bases at J, with 7 bases in the middle. CDR3 length equals 13 residues. Germline CDR1 reads MGHRA; CDR2 reads YSYEKL. The CDR3 DNA sequence: TGCGCCAGCAGCCAAGATTGGGGGCAGCCCCAGCATTTT. Translated: CASSQDWGQPQHF.

A few counts support this clone. The chain links TRBV11-3 to TRBJ2-7, with 8 positions matching TRBD1. The CDR3 has 17 amino acids. The germline V gene encodes CDR1 SGHNT and CDR2 YENEEA. J was trimmed by 2 bases and V by 1 base; bases with no gene match: 10. The CDR3 protein is CASSLGFMADRAYEQYF. Here the CDR3 DNA reads TGTGCCAGCAGCTTAGGTTTCATGGCGGACAGGGCCTACGAGCAGTACTTC.

By frequency in the sample, this clone is medium-sized. The J gene is TRBJ1-4, the V gene TRBV11-3, with D possibly being TRBD1 (5 bases). Germline V gene lookup returns CDR1 SGHNT and CDR2 YENEEA. The CDR3 spans 17 residues. Trimming took 2 bases from V and 2 from J, leaving 15 bases between them. For the CDR3, the DNA is TGTGCCAGCAGCTTACAAGCGTTTGGGGGGACTAATGAAAAACTGTTTTTT. Encoded protein: CASSLQAFGGTNEKLFF.

The chain is built from TRBV29-1 and TRBJ1-2; D is uncertain. The CDR3 loop spans 13 amino acids. Between the trimmed V and J ends, which lost 0 bases and 5 bases, there was a span of 10 bases. CDR1 and CDR2 (germline): SQVTM, ANQGSEA. The CDR3 bases are TGCAGCGTTGAAGATCTTGATCTATATGGCTACACCTTC. It specifies CSVEDLDLYGYTF.

The gene calls are TRBV19 and TRBJ1-2; 7 nucleotides line up with TRBD1. The length of the CDR3 is 13 residues. The V gene's germline CDR1 is LNHDA and CDR2 SQIVND (reference sequence). The trim removed 5 bases at V and 3 bases at J, leaving 3 bases unmatched. CDR3 sequence reads: CASSFGTDYGYTF. The CDR3 DNA sequence: TGTGCCAGTAGTTTCGGGACAGACTATGGCTACACCTTC.

The chain links TRBV19 to TRBJ2-1, with TRBD2 as a possible D gene (5 bases). CDR1 is LNHDA and CDR2 is SQIVND in the germline V gene (reference sequence). V lost 3 bases, J lost 5 bases, and 14 bases lay in between. This CDR3 is 15 amino acids long. As DNA, the CDR3 is TGTGCCAGTAGTATCGGCGGAGGATGGAACAATGAGCAGTTCTTC. Its protein product is CASSIGGGWNNEQFF. The full variable domain, completed using reference TRBV19 and TRBJ2-1, is DGGITQSPKYLFRKEGQNVTLSCEQNLNHDAMYWYRQDPGQGLRLIYYSQIVNDFQKGDIAEGYSVSREKKESFPLTVTSAQKNPTAFYLCASSIGGGWNNEQFFGPGTRLTVL.